This section outlines one T cell receptor beta chain sequence together with its context. What it recognizes is unknown. Use of 60 Vbeta and 13 Jbeta primers characterized the PCR. Sequencing used immunoSEQ multiplex PCR; TCRdb keeps in-frame clones, though not all of them. This sample has roughly 170,000 clones, with more than 70% found just once. The entry originates in a study of cytomegalovirus exposure and HLA in healthy donors. Study as a whole: Membership in the Caucasian-associated ancestry cluster was found for around four fifths of 300 to 400 genotyped donors.

Healthy bone marrow donors formed the donor group. Notes on the study in general: The investigators catalogued 150 to 200 TCR beta chains as cytomegalovirus-associated.

The specimen was PBMCs. The receptor was derived from a woman between 45 and 65 years old in good health and CMV-seropositive.

The chain's CDR3 is CASSVGYTSYNEQFF. The CDR3 nucleotides read TGTGCCAGCAGCGTAGGGTACACCTCCTACAATGAGCAGTTCTTC. The V and J genes are TRBV9 and TRBJ2-1; D is unclear. V gave up 0 bases and J gave up 0 bases, with 7 bases separating them. Per germline, CDR1 SGDLS and CDR2 YYNGEE. CDR3 size: 15 residues. Drawing the rest from reference TRBV9 and TRBJ2-1, the complete variable domain is DSGVTQTPKHLITATGQRVTLRCSPRSGDLSVYWYQQSLDQGLQFLIQYYNGEERAKGNILERFSAQQFPDLHSELNLSSLELGDSALYFCASSVGYTSYNEQFFGPGTRLTVL.